The rows below give T cell receptor beta chains drawn from one sample of a study of blood T cell repertoires in COVID-19. The repertoire was sequenced with immunoSEQ multiplex PCR; TCRdb's copy has only in-frame clones and lacks some. This table has about 260,000 clones, more than 80% appearing once. Sequencing was done on a sample of peripheral blood. The receptor set was obtained from a woman between 40 and 55 years old with acute or convalescent COVID-19. Both conserved end residues are part of each CDR3. A D gene is named only where the DNA matches it firmly. Where a row states a size, it is once, few, many or the class of an expanded clone; other rows omit it.

.,TRBD1,TRBJ1-6,TRBV12-3/TRBV12-4,TGTGCCAGCAGTGGGACAGTCAATTCACCCCTCCACTTT,CASSGTVNSPLHF
.,.,TRBJ2-2,TRBV29-1,TGCAGCGCCGGGGATCTAAGGGAGCTGTTTTTT,CSAGDLRELFF
.,TRBD1,TRBJ1-2,TRBV6-6,TGTGCCAGCAGTAGACAGGGGGATGGCTACACCTTC,CASSRQGDGYTF
.,.,TRBJ1-6,TRBV7-2,TGTGCCAGCAGCTTTCTGGAGGGGGGGAATTCACCCCTCCACTTT,CASSFLEGGNSPLHF
.,.,TRBJ1-1,TRBV30,TGTGCCTGGAGTGTACCCGGTAAAGCTTTCTTT,CAWSVPGKAFF
.,.,TRBJ2-1,TRBV27,TGTGCCAGCAGTTTATCCGTTTCCTCCTACAATGAGCAGTTCTTC,CASSLSVSSYNEQFF
.,TRBD1,TRBJ2-5,TRBV19,TGTGCCAGTGCGAGGACAGGGGGTAGGCAAGAGACCCAGTACTTC,CASARTGGRQETQYF
.,.,TRBJ2-1,TRBV3-1/TRBV3-2,TGTGCCAGCAGCCAAGGGGCGACGACTAGTAACGAGCAGTTCTTC,CASSQGATTSNEQFF
.,.,TRBJ1-4,TRBV6-5,TGTGCCATCCAGACACAACGATTCGAAAAACTGTTTTTT,CAIQTQRFEKLFF
.,.,TRBJ1-1,TRBV9,TGTGCCAGCAGCCCTAGGGGAGGCAGGACCCCTATCCGGAACACTGAAGCTTTCTTT,CASSPRGGRTPIRNTEAFF
.,TRBD1,TRBJ1-1,TRBV2,TGTGCCAGCAGTGGGACAGGCGGCTACACTGAAGCTTTCTTT,CASSGTGGYTEAFF
.,TRBD1,TRBJ2-3,TRBV11-3,TGTGCCAGCAGCTTAGCCGGGACAGGGGATTCAGATACGCAGTATTTT,CASSLAGTGDSDTQYF
.,TRBD1,TRBJ1-2,TRBV5-1,TGCGCCAGCAGCTTGGACGGGACAGGGTGGTATGGCTACACCTTC,CASSLDGTGWYGYTF
.,TRBD2,TRBJ2-3,TRBV5-1,TGCGCCAGCAGCTTAACGACTAGCGGCACAGATACGCAGTATTTT,CASSLTTSGTDTQYF
.,.,TRBJ2-3,TRBV10-1,TGCGCCAGCAGTGTAACTAGTGCGGTGGGAGATACGCAGTATTTT,CASSVTSAVGDTQYF
.,.,TRBJ1-6,TRBV30,TGTGCCTGGAGTGCTGGGACTGCGAGCTCCTATAATTCACCCCTCCACTTT,CAWSAGTASSYNSPLHF
.,.,TRBJ1-4,TRBV19,TGTGCCAGTAGTGAGTCACGGACAAGGGAAAAACTGTTTTTT,CASSESRTREKLFF
.,.,TRBJ2-2,TRBV5-1,TGCGCCAGCAGCCCAGTTGGCGGAGCGGACACCGGGGAGCTGTTTTTT,CASSPVGGADTGELFF
.,.,TRBJ1-4,TRBV4-2,TGTGCCAGCAGCCAACCCGACCGAGGCGAAAAACTGTTTTTT,CASSQPDRGEKLFF
.,.,TRBJ1-4,TRBV30,TGTGCCTGGAGTGCTTCGGCAGGAGGAGAAAAACTGTTTTTT,CAWSASAGGEKLFF
.,.,TRBJ1-5,TRBV5-6,TGTGCCAGCAGCGGCACGGGAGAAATCAATCAGCCCCAGCATTTT,CASSGTGEINQPQHF
.,.,TRBJ1-1,TRBV13,TGTGCCAGCACCCATAACACTGAAGCTTTCTTT,CASTHNTEAFF
.,TRBD1,TRBJ1-1,TRBV19,TGTGCCAGTAGTATAGGACAGGGATACGAAGCTTTCTTT,CASSIGQGYEAFF
.,TRBD1,TRBJ1-2,TRBV12-3/TRBV12-4,TGTGCCAGCAGTTTCAGGGACAGGGGCGGCTACACCTTC,CASSFRDRGGYTF
.,TRBD1,TRBJ1-5,TRBV29-1,TGCAGCGTCGCGGTCACAGGGGGCGGTGAGCCCCAGCATTTT,CSVAVTGGGEPQHF
.,.,TRBJ1-1,TRBV6-2/TRBV6-3,TGTGCCAGCAGCCCTGGGACTCCCCTACAAGACACTGAAGCTTTCTTT,CASSPGTPLQDTEAFF
.,.,TRBJ1-1,TRBV7-8,TGTGCCAGCAGATTCTACGGGGGAGTGAACACTGAAGCTTTCTTT,CASRFYGGVNTEAFF
.,.,TRBJ1-1,TRBV11-2,TGTGCCAGCAGCTTAGATCCTGGGAGAGCTTTCTTT,CASSLDPGRAFF
.,TRBD1,TRBJ1-3,TRBV29-1,TGCAGCGTTTGGGGGACAGGGTACGAAGAACCTGGAAACACCATATATTTT,CSVWGTGYEEPGNTIYF
.,TRBD2,TRBJ2-3,TRBV5-1,TGCGCCAGCAGCTGGGGGCGGGGGGCCCCAGATACGCAGTATTTT,CASSWGRGAPDTQYF
.,TRBD2,TRBJ2-3,TRBV12-5,TGTGCTAGTGGATTTCTAGCGGGGGGGTACACAGATACGCAGTATTTT,CASGFLAGGYTDTQYF
.,.,TRBJ1-2,TRBV16,TGTGCCAGCAGCCAATCGGGAGTTAACTATGGCTACACCTTC,CASSQSGVNYGYTF
.,TRBD1,TRBJ1-2,TRBV6-2/TRBV6-3,TGTGCCAGCAGTAGCCCAGGGGGTTACCTCTATGGCTACACCTTC,CASSSPGGYLYGYTF
.,.,TRBJ1-2,TRBV6-6,TGTGCCAGCATCGGTATCCCTACTAACTATGGCTACACCTTC,CASIGIPTNYGYTF
.,TRBD1,TRBJ1-2,TRBV29-1,TGCAGCGTTGGCCGGACAGGGGAGACGAGGGGCTACACCTTC,CSVGRTGETRGYTF
.,TRBD2,TRBJ2-4,TRBV3-1/TRBV3-2,TGTGCCAGCAGCCACGGAGCGGGGGTCAAAAACATTCAGTACTTC,CASSHGAGVKNIQYF
.,TRBD1,TRBJ2-4,TRBV30,TGTGCCTGGAGTGTACAAGACAGGGACATTCAGTACTTC,CAWSVQDRDIQYF
few,.,TRBJ1-4,TRBV5-5,TGTGCCAGCAGCTTGGCCCTGGACACGGAGCGCGCAACTAATGAAAAACTGTTTTTT,CASSLALDTERATNEKLFF
once,TRBD2,TRBJ2-1,TRBV5-1,TGCGCCAGCAGCCGAACTAGCGGGGGGGCAATCGGCAATGAGCAGTTCTTC,CASSRTSGGAIGNEQFF
.,.,TRBJ1-5,TRBV4-1,TGCGCCAGCAGCCTTTCTTATACGGTTCAGCCCCAGCATTTT,CASSLSYTVQPQHF
.,TRBD2,TRBJ2-3,TRBV24-1,TGTGCCACCAGTGACCCCTCGCGGCGGGGGGACCGCACAGATACGCAGTATTTT,CATSDPSRRGDRTDTQYF
few,TRBD1,TRBJ1-1,TRBV11-3,TGTGCCAGCAGCGCAAGACAGGGGAACACTGAAGCTTTCTTT,CASSARQGNTEAFF
.,.,TRBJ1-2,TRBV19,TGTGCCAGTCATCTAACTTGGGGGGAAGGCTATGGCTACACCTTC,CASHLTWGEGYGYTF